Given below is one T cell receptor beta chain in context. Its antigen remains undetermined. No qualities accompany the bases; no much larger clone lies one base away. The cohort was made up of 666 healthy bone marrow donors. Cohort members were all nominally healthy when sampled, although unrecorded immune exposures were likely present. The donor was CMV seropositive and belonged to the group of 250 to 300 seropositive cohort members. Each donor provided a peripheral blood sample, and peripheral blood mononuclear cells were used for TCR beta sequencing. Genomic DNA extraction from the blood cell samples was performed with the Qiagen DNeasy Blood Extraction Kit. The library was obtained by the immunoSEQ multiplex PCR assay. The multiplex PCR relied on a mix of 60 forward primers for TCR Vbeta segments and 13 reverse primers for TCR Jbeta segments. The CDR3 region of rearranged TCR beta genes was amplified from genomic DNA with a multiplex PCR assay. On the Illumina HiSeq System, the amplified TCR beta libraries were sequenced as 87-base-pair reads. From the authors' description of their analysis: Across the 500 to 850 repertoires, a later analysis counted some 81 million unique TCR beta chains, about 10 million of which were shared by at least two donors. Raw reads were error-corrected and collapsed into unique sequences by a nearest-neighbor algorithm in which closely related sequences were merged to remove PCR and sequencing errors. Alignment of CDR3 sequences to IMGT reference sequences was used to assign V, D and J gene segments. For a sequence to be retained, a match of at least six nucleotides was required to both a V gene segment and a J gene segment. A rearrangement counted as productive if the CDR3 had no stop codons and remained in frame with V and J, and every other rearrangement counted as non-productive. CDR3 was defined by IMGT convention, running from the second conserved V-encoded cysteine to the conserved J-encoded phenylalanine. The earlier analysis of some 600 of the donors excluded sequences that lacked an unambiguous match to a single V gene segment. An earlier analysis of approximately 590 of the donors called V segments functional above 56.7% productive rearrangements and segregating when the between-donor standard deviation exceeded 5%. To diagnose cytomegalovirus status from the catalog of TCR beta chain sequences, a statistical classification framework was built. In a later analysis, TCR nucleotide sequences were compared against IMGT/GENE-DB human TR gene sequences so that V and J genes could be assigned. In a later analysis, CDR3 sequences and most-parsimonious VDJ recombination scenarios were assigned using the TCRdist pipeline. A later analysis defined each TCR beta chain by its CDR3 amino acid sequence plus V-gene family, and excluded reads lacking a unique V-gene family. To address suspected cross-contamination and a sequencing artifact, a later analysis removed some 620 highly shared, low-generation-probability nucleotide sequences. In a later analysis, a clonal expansion index was calculated for each public chain from normalized within-repertoire ranks of inferred template counts. In a later analysis, generation probabilities were computed using a VDJ recombination model fitted to out-of-frame rearrangements, and the results were checked against IGoR. A later analysis scored TCR-TCR, TCR-HLA and TCR-CMV co-occurrence with hypergeometric tests, applying a repertoire-size bias correction to TCR pairs. To estimate false discovery rates, a later analysis permuted the HLA or CMV assignments 20 times. In a later analysis, co-occurring TCRs were grouped using DBSCAN, and TCRdist sequence similarity was added for clustering within HLA-allele-positive subsets. For co-occurrence clustering, repertoires with fewer than 30,000 or more than 120,000 public chains were excluded, along with five repertoires with anomalous nucleotide sharing. Entries here come from immuneACCESS through TCRdb and include only in-frame sequences with V and J called. Some clones fail to appear in such tables; in the studies checked, an unresolved V gene covers under half of the shortfall, and the cause of the remainder is unknown. The V and J calls and clone size are taken from that table; D and trimming were inferred from the DNA. The sample contains more than 150,000 clones, around 84% of them found a single time. In total, the top ten clones hold more than 0.95% of the sample.

Trimming leaves V shorter by 8 bases and J shorter by 3 bases, with the junction holding 4 bases beyond the gene matches. Taken from the germline V gene (reference sequence), the CDR1 and CDR2 loops are MNHEY and SMNVEV. The CDR3 numbers 13 residues from cysteine through phenylalanine. Only the CDR3 DNA stays, 39 bases, in frame from base 1. This specimen belongs to a study of cytomegalovirus exposure and HLA in healthy donors listed by TCRdb under 2017. In the study overall: An earlier analysis of 587 of the donors reported 276 Gb of sequence data and around 100 million unique TCR beta sequences obtained from about 200 million T cells. Every discovery cohort repertoire had been produced on one sequencing platform. Among around 400 genotyped donors of the cohort, an average of approximately 230,000 unique TCR beta nucleotide sequences were sequenced per donor, roughly 18% of them non-productive. The number of typed donors differed by locus: about 620-630 for A, B, C, DRB1 and DQB1; 500 to 550 for DQA1; 606 for DPA1; and around 470 for DPB1. An earlier analysis of about 620 of the donors applied high-throughput TCR beta sequencing to assess whether each TCR beta V gene segment acted as functional or pseudogenic. Of the approximately 400 genotyped donors, 81% were placed in the genetic ancestry cluster associated with self-reported Caucasian donors. The aim of the study was to test whether cataloging public T cell receptors could identify signatures of past pathogen exposure. Roughly 5 DR-DQ haplotypes were treated as single units for association and clustering because of strong linkage in the cohort. Rather than using new phenotypic data, the later analysis identified candidate immune exposures from TCR beta sequences and from how often those sequences occurred across donors. Donor age, sex, ethnicity and CMV serostatus were compiled together with the repertoire data. Roughly 300 gigabases of sequencing data and approximately 92 million unique TCR sequences made up an early release that covered nearly 650 HLA-typed donors. HLA typing included class I and class II loci at four-digit resolution. Using immunosequencing, the study profiled T cell repertoires from 500 to 800 subjects and related those repertoires to cytomegalovirus serostatus. In addition to the first cohort of 500 to 850 subjects, a separate validation cohort of approximately 130 different subjects was used. A later analysis re-analyzed previously published TCR beta repertoires from 660 or so donors and added high-resolution HLA genotyping to study TCR occurrence patterns. The study combined high-throughput TCR immunosequencing, statistical association of individual TCRs with disease status, and machine learning to predict cytomegalovirus infection status. In a later genetic analysis, genome-wide SNP genotypes for about three fifths of the roughly 670 donors were used, and that subset was treated as a discovery cohort. Findings and caveats that apply to the study as a whole: In a later analysis, HLA-associated TCR beta chains were found to be more clonally expanded and to have lower generation probabilities than equally common non-associated chains. A later analysis found that TCR association rates varied across HLA loci, with DRB1 alleles showing the most associated TCRs and HLA-C alleles the fewest. It was suggested by the authors that the approach could potentially be generalized to other disease states and immunological phenotypes. A further reported finding was that TCR beta sequences accurately predicted the HLA-A and HLA-B alleles for most subjects in the first cohort. An association between a missense DCLRE1C variant and V-gene and J-gene trimming of TCR beta chains was found in a later genetic analysis and replicated in an independent cohort. According to a later genetic analysis, donors in an Asian-associated ancestry cluster had fewer N-insertions in productive TCRs than the approximately 700-donor mean. Across donors, most TCR sequences were observed very rarely, whereas some public TCRs were present in many individuals. Because counts were too low, some 17 rarely observed V segments, including chromosome 9 orphons, were excluded from the earlier analysis of 587 of the donors. Some IMGT-functional V segments, including TRBV6-2 and TRBV6-3, could not be distinguished by the 87-base-pair reads and were therefore excluded. The sequencing pipeline was judged likely to have produced a cluster of highly shared sequence variants as a technical artifact. Specific HLA alleles were associated with over 15,000 TCR beta sequences at a false discovery rate of 0.05 in a later analysis. Broadly in line with IMGT annotations, most TCR beta V segments showed up in productive rearrangements about 87% or about 30% of the time in an earlier analysis of around 550 of the donors. Three of the identified cytomegalovirus-associated TCR beta chains were confirmed in vitro to be specific for cytomegalovirus antigens. Correlated functional status among segregating V segments might reflect linkage disequilibrium, but an unknown experimental factor could not be ruled out. In a later analysis, several top co-occurrence clusters were reported to appear linked to parvovirus B19, influenza, CMV and Epstein-Barr virus. According to a later analysis, most CMV-associated TCR beta chains appeared to be HLA-restricted, and the HLA associations seemed to be driven largely by CMV exposure. Because HLA typing was missing for some donors at each locus, association tests included only the typed subset. Sequencing depth was assumed to be roughly uniform across donors in the presence/absence analyses, though that assumption may not hold. Immune exposure information for the cohort was limited to CMV serostatus. Assigning TCR associations to individual alleles was difficult when HLA alleles, especially DR and DQ, strongly co-occurred. The cohort was sequenced for TCR beta chains only, and without alpha or paired-chain data the features that could be detected were limited. The study listed 150 to 200 TCR beta chains as associated with cytomegalovirus. In both the original and validation cohorts, the classifier was reported to diagnose cytomegalovirus status with high specificity and sensitivity.

This receptor was identified in a girl aged 2 to 9 in good health and CMV-seropositive. Recombination connected TRBV27 to TRBJ1-5, with TRBD1 matching 7 junction bases. Sequenced input: PBMCs. The CDR3 region: CASQGGINQPQHF. The DNA is TGTGCCAGCCAGGGGGGAATCAATCAGCCCCAGCATTTT.